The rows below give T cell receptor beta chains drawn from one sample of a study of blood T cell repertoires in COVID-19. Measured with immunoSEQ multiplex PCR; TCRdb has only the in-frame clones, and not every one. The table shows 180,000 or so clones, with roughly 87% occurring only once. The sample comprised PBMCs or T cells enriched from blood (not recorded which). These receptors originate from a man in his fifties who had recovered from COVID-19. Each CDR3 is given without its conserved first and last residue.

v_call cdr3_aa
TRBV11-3 ASSTRDSYEQY
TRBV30 AWSLVAGGEQF
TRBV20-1 SARPADTQY
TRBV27 ASRRRGTPGNTIY
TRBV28 ASSSGVLSLDTQY
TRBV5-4 ASSLGVGPISYNEQF
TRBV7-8 ASSLAGLAGGPGELF
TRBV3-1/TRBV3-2 ASSQDLVAGGPETQY
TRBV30 AWSSTGLRNEQY
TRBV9 ASSVATGPYEQY
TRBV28 ASSTPDGRANTIY
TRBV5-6 ASSSTGVAYEQY
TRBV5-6 ASSLDAGGII
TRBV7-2 ASSPQDMNTEAF
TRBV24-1 ATSDPTRYNEQF
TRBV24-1 ATSYEVGGGYT
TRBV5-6 ASIETGEANYGYT
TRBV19 ASNPGGPFADTQY
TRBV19 ASSMSGEGTQY
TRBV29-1 SVVRQGGEQY
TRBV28 ASTFRQGNQPQH
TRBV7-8 ASSLIARGLSDTEAF
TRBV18 ASSSLVRGQGGNTIY
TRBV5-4 ASSLGGGAEQF
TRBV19 ASSTVDRNTEAF
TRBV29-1 SILRSSYEQY
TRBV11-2 ASSFGGGASYEQY
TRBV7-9 ASSTTTGETQY
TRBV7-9 ASSSGSPYGYT
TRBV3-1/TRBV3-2 ASSSEGLNTEAF
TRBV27 ASTSVGLAGPSGANVLT
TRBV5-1 ASSLELAGTDTQY
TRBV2 ASSGGSWETQY
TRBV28 ASIRGLASTYEQY
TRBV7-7 ASWSVAPLNNEQF
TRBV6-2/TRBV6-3 ASSYSKGLAGAYNEQF
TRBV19 ASSMSGVTNTGELF
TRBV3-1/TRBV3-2 ASSLGQGAIGGYT
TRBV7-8 ASSSYGEETSGELF
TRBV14 ASSQVSGTGELF
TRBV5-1 ASSAFRSDSYEQY
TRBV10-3 AIERTANTEAF
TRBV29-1 SVEDPGAIGNEQF
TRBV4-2 ASSQGTSGGNTGELF
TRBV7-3 ASSFRQGRTGELF
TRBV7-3 ASSQTSGGADEQF
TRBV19 ASSIGGGLFNQPQH
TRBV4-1 ASSRGGQTSYNEQF
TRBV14 ASSQADRGEKLF
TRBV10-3 AINGQGAGELF
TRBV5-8 ASSLKREQGAYEQY